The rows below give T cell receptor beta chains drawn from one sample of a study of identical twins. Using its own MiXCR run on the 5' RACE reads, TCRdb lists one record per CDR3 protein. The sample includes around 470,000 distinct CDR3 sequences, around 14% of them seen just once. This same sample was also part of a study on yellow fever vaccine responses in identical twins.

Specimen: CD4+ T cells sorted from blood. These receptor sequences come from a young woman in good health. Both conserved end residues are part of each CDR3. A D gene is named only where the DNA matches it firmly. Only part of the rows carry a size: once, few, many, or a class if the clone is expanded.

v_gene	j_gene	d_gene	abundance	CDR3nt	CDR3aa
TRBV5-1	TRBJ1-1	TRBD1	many	TGCGCCAGCAGCTTGGCCCGAACAGGGGTCACTGAAGCTTTCTTT	CASSLARTGVTEAFF
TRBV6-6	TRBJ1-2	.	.	TGTGCCAGCAGTTCAGCGATTAACTATGGCTACACCTTC	CASSSAINYGYTF
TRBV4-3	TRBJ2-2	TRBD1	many	TGCGCCAGCAGCCAAACAGGGGTCGTCACCGGGGAGCTGTTTTTT	CASSQTGVVTGELFF
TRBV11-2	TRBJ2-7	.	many	TGTGCCAGCACCGGGGGCCTTTGGGACGAGCAGTACTTC	CASTGGLWDEQYF
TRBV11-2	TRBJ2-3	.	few	TGTGCCAGCAGCTTTTTGACGGTCACAGATACGCAGTATTTT	CASSFLTVTDTQYF
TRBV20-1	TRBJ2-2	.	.	TGCATGGCCCGGGAACCTCTGGGAGGGGACAGCGGGGAGCTGTTTTTT	CMAREPLGGDSGELFF
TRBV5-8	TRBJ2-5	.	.	TGTGCCAGCATGCAAGAGACCCAGTACTTC	CASMQETQYF
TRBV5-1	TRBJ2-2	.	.	TGCGCCAGCAGCTTGGATCTAGGGCAAAGTCCCGGGGAGCTGTTTTTT	CASSLDLGQSPGELFF
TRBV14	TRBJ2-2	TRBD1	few	TGTGCCAGCAGACAAAACAGGGGGTTGTTCACCGGGGAGCTGTTTTTT	CASRQNRGLFTGELFF
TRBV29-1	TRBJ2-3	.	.	TGCAGCGTCCAGCCCGGGGATACGCAGTATTTT	CSVQPGDTQYF
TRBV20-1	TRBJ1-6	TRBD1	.	TGCAGTGCTACAGACAGGGTTAAGCCCCTCCACTTT	CSATDRVKPLHF
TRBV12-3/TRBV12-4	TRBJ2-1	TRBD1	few	TGTGCCAGCAGTTTAAGATCCTCCGGGACAGGGGAAAACAATGAGCAGTTCTTC	CASSLRSSGTGENNEQFF
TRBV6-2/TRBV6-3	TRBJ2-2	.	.	TGTACCAGCAGTTTTATAGTTAGCGAGAACACCGGGGAGCTGTTTTTT	CTSSFIVSENTGELFF
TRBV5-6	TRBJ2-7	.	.	TGTGCCAGCAGCTTGCTAACTACATCGATCTACGAGCAGTACTTC	CASSLLTTSIYEQYF
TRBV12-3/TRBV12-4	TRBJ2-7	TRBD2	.	TGTGCCAGCAGTCTCCTCCGGGGCGGGAGGGCCCCCACCGAGCAGTACTTC	CASSLLRGGRAPTEQYF
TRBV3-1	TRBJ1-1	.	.	TGTGCCAGCAGCCAAGATGCCGGGACTGAAGCTTTCTTT	CASSQDAGTEAFF
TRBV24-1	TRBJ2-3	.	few	TGTGCCACCAGTAGCAGCTCACGCACAGATACGCAGTATTTT	CATSSSSRTDTQYF
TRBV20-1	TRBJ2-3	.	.	TGCAGTGCTAGAGGCCCTTCAGCAGATACGCAGTATTTT	CSARGPSADTQYF
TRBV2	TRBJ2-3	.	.	TGTGCCAGCAGTGACTCATTTTTCACAGATACGCAGTATTTT	CASSDSFFTDTQYF
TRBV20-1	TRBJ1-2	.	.	TGCAGTGCCTCTGACGGGGAGTATGGCTACACCTTC	CSASDGEYGYTF
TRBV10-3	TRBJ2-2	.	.	TGTGCCATCAGTCCTAGTCCCGGGGAGCTGTTTTTT	CAISPSPGELFF
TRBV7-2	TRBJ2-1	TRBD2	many	TGTGCCAGCAGCTTAGCGGGAGGGCCAGGAAATGAGCAGTTCTTC	CASSLAGGPGNEQFF
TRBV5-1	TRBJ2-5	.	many	TGCGCCAGCAGCTTTGGGCTTATCCAAGAGACCCAGTACTTC	CASSFGLIQETQYF
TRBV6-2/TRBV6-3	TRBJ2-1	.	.	TGTGCCAGCAGTTACGCCAGAGGCGATGAGCAGTTCTTC	CASSYARGDEQFF
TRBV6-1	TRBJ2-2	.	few	TGTGCCAGCAGTGAAATGGGACTGAACACCGGGGAGCTGTTTTTT	CASSEMGLNTGELFF
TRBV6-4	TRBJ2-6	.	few	TGTGCCAGCAGTGACGGGACATCCCCGGGGTCTGGGGCCAACGTCCTGACTTTC	CASSDGTSPGSGANVLTF
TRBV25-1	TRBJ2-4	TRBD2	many	TGTGCCAGCAGTGAGTTTGGGGGGGGACTCGCATCCAAAAACATTCAGTACTTC	CASSEFGGGLASKNIQYF
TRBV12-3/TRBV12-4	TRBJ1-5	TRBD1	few	TGTGCCAGCACCAGGACAGGGGGCAATCAGCCCCAGCATTTT	CASTRTGGNQPQHF
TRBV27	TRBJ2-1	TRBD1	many	TGTGCCAGCAGTTGGACAGGGGGCATCGCCTACAATGAGCAGTTCTTC	CASSWTGGIAYNEQFF
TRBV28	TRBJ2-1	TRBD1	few	TGTGCCAGCACTCCAGTCCGCAGGCCCGGGGCAGGGGGAACCTACAATGAGCAGTTCTTC	CASTPVRRPGAGGTYNEQFF
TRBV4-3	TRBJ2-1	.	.	TGCGCCAGCAGTCACAATATTGGCGGGACGTCCTACAATGAGCAGTTCTTC	CASSHNIGGTSYNEQFF
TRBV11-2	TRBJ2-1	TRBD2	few	TGTGCCAGCAGCTTAGATCTAGCGGGAGGGCTTGGTGAGCAGTTCTTC	CASSLDLAGGLGEQFF
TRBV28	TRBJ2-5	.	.	TGTGCCAGCAGCACATTAGAACAGGGCCAAGAGACCCAGTACTTC	CASSTLEQGQETQYF
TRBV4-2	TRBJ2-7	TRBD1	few	TGTGCCAGCAGTTCCAGGACAGGGGGGATCGAGCAGTACTTC	CASSSRTGGIEQYF
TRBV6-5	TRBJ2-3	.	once	TGTGCCAGCAGTTACTCGACCTTTCTTCTCACAGATACGCAGTATTTT	CASSYSTFLLTDTQYF
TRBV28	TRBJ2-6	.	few	TGTGCCAGCAATCCACCAGAGGGGGTCCCTGGGGCCAACGTCCTGACTTTC	CASNPPEGVPGANVLTF
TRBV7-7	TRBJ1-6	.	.	TGTGCTAGCAGCTTAGTCTTAGGTGGACCCCTCCACTTT	CASSLVLGGPLHF
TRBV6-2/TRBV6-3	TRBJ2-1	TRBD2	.	TGTGCCAGCAGTTACCGGGGACTAGCGGGCCTTGAGCAGTTCTTC	CASSYRGLAGLEQFF
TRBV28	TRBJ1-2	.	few	TGTGCCAGCAGTTTATCTCCAAAAAACTATGGCTACACCTTC	CASSLSPKNYGYTF
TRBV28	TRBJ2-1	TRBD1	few	TGTGCCAGCAGTCAAGGACAGGGGGCGGGTAGGAATGAGCAGTTCTTC	CASSQGQGAGRNEQFF
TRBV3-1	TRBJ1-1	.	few	TGTGCCAGCAGCCATTACAGACTGAACACTGAAGCTTTCTTT	CASSHYRLNTEAFF
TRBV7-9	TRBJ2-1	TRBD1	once	TGTGCCAGCAGCTTCGACCGGGACAGAACTTACAATGAGCAGTTCTTC	CASSFDRDRTYNEQFF